This TCR beta chain was profiled in a study of technical replicates of blood from a few donors. TCRdb's table, derived via immunoSEQ multiplex PCR, lists solely in-frame clones and lacks some. The sample records approximately 75,000 clones, around 97% being singletons. The CDR3 spans 15 residues. The germline V and J ends were trimmed by 7 bases and 6 bases, with 20 bases remaining between them. In germline, CDR1 is SNHLY, CDR2 FYNNEI. Sample: T cells isolated from PBMCs. This sequence joins TRBV2 and TRBJ2-3; maybe TRBD1 (6 bases). The TCR was taken from a human donor in good health. The CDR3 here is CASIQGHQRPDTQYF. Here the CDR3 DNA reads TGTGCCAGCATCCAGGGACATCAGCGACCCGATACGCAGTATTTT.